The T cell receptor (beta chain) under discussion was sequenced for a study of cytomegalovirus exposure and HLA in healthy donors. Overall study context: There were 90 million to 130 million unique TCR beta sequences, drawn from 180 million or so T cells, in an earlier analysis.

Trimming removed 3 bases from V and 7 bases from J; junction bases left unmatched: 4. Germline V gene lookup returns CDR1 SGHDT and CDR2 YYEEEE. The CDR3 has 14 residues. PCR employed 60 Vbeta and 13 Jbeta primers. This table comes from immunoSEQ multiplex PCR, and its TCRdb copy is limited to in-frame clones, with some not included. The table records approximately 150,000 clones, over 60% of them present only once. This receptor was taken from a male donor in good health and CMV-seronegative. The specimen sequenced was PBMCs. The rearrangement uses TRBV5-6 and TRBJ2-2, with 9 nucleotides matching TRBD1. The CDR3 DNA reads TGTGCCAGCAGCTCCGGGACAGGGATCGGGGAGCTGTTTTTT. Encoded protein: CASSSGTGIGELFF. Full variable domain (missing parts from reference TRBV5-6 and TRBJ2-2): DAGVTQSPTHLIKTRGQQVTLRCSPKSGHDTVSWYQQALGQGPQFIFQYYEEEERQRGNFPDRFSGHQFPNYSSELNVNALLLGDSALYLCASSSGTGIGELFFGEGSRLTVL.